The following is a TCR beta chain sequence with its context. No antigen is known for it. Healthy Caucasian individuals from Russia aged 6 to 90 were enrolled as donors. The data are from a study of blood T cells in healthy people across ages. Study findings and constraints: With age, beta diversity per million T cells declined roughly linearly, significantly by 30 to 40. Diversity estimates from one million T cells were considered underestimates.

Combining a sample-barcoded 5' primer with a J-beta primer mix, a second PCR ran for roughly 7 to 12 cycles. Samples each returned at least 2.5 million CDR3-containing paired-end reads. TCRdb re-analysed the 5' RACE reads in MiXCR, keeping a single row per CDR3 protein. In the table there are hundreds of thousands of distinct CDR3 sequences, approximately 50% of which are singletons. This TCR was recovered from a woman aged 55-75 years in good health. The material sequenced was blood.

The CDR3 loop reads CASSSGTEKLFF. The CDR3 bases are TGTGCCAGCAGTTCCGGGACTGAAAAACTGTTTTTT. The chain links TRBV28 to TRBJ1-4; a possible D gene is TRBD1 (5 bases). The CDR3 has 12 amino acids. The germline V gene has CDR1 MDHEN and CDR2 SYDVKM. V gave up 4 bases and J gave up 7 bases, with 7 bases separating them.